This T cell receptor beta chain was profiled in a study of shared clonotypes between healthy human individuals. Overall study results and limits: The study's rarefaction showed incomplete sorted-subset sequencing despite large depth. Researchers sampled only blood; tissue repertoires likely differ. Generation probabilities of non-shared clonotypes were lower (relative to those shared by all four donors).

As regards this clone: Its antigen is unidentified.

The assay ran at deep level. Generated by immunoSEQ multiplex PCR, the TCRdb table keeps only in-frame clones and is missing some. This sample has about 2.2 million clones, with 90% to 95% found just once. Terminally differentiated effector memory CD45RA+ cells were left out of the naive CD8 fraction, which was CD45RO-negative and positively selected for CCR7. Trimming cost V 5 bases and J 0 bases; bases outside gene matches: 8. Germline V lookup: CDR1 MNHEY, CDR2 SMNVEV (reference sequence). The CDR3 runs 17 residues. Specimen: naive CD8+ T cells from PBMCs. This chain uses TRBV27 with TRBJ2-7; 12 bases map to TRBD2. The clonotype originates from a man younger than 35 in good health. Some clones in this sample may be carry-over from other donors' samples. The CDR3 DNA is TGTGCCAGCAGTCCCGGACTAGCGGGGTACATCTCCTACGAGCAGTACTTC. Residues: CASSPGLAGYISYEQYF.